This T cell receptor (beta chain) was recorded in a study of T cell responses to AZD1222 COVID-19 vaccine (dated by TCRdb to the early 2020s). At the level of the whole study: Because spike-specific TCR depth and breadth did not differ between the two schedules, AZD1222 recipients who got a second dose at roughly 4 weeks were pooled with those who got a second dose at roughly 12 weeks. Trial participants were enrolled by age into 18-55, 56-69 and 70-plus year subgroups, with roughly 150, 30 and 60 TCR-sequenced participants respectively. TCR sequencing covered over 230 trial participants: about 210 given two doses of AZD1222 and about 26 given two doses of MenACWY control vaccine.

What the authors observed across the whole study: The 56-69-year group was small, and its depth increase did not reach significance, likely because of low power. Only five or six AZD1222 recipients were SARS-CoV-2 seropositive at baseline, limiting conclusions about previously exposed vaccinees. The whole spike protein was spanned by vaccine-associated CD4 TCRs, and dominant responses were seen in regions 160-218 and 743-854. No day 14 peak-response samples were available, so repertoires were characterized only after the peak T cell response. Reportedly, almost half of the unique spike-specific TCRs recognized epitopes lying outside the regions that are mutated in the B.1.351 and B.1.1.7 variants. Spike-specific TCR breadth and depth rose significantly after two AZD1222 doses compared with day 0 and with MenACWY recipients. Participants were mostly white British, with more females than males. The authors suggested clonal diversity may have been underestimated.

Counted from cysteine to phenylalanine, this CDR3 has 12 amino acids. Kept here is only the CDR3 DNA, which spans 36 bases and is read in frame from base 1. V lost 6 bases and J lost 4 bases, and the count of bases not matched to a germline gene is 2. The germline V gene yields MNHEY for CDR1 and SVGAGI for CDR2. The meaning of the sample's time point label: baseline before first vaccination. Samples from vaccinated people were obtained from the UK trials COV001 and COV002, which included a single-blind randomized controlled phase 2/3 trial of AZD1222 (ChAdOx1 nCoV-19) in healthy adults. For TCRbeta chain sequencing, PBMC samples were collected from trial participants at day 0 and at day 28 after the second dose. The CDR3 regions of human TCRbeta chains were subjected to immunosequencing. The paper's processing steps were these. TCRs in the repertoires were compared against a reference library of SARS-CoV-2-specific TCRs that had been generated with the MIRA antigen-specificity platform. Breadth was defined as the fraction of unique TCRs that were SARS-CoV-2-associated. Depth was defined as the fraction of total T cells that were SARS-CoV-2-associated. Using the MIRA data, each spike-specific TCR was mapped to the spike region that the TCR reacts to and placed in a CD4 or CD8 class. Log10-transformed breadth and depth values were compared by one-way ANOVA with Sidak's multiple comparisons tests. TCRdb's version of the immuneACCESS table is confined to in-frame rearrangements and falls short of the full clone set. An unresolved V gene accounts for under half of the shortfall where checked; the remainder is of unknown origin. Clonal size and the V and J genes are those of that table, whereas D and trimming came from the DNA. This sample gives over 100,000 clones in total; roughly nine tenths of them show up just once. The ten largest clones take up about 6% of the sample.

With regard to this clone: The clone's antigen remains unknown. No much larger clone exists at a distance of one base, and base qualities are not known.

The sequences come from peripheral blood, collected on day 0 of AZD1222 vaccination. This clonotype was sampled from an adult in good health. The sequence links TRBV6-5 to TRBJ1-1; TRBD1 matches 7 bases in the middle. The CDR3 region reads CASRRQGTEAFF. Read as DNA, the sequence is TGTGCCAGCAGAAGACAGGGCACTGAAGCTTTCTTT.